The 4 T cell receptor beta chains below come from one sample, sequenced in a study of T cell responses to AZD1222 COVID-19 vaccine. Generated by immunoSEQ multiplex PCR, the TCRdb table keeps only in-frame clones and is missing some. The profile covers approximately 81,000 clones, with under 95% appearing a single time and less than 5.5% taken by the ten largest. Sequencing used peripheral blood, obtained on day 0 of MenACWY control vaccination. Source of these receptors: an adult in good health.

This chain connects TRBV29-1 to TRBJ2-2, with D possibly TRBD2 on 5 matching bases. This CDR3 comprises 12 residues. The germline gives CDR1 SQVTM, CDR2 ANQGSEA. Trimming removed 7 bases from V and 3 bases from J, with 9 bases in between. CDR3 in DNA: TGCAGCGCAACTAGGGACACCGGGGAGCTGTTTTTT. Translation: CSATRDTGELFF.

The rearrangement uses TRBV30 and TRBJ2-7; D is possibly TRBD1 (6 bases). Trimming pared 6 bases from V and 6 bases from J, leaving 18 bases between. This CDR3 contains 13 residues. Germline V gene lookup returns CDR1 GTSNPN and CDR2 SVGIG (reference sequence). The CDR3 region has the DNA TGTGCCTGCCGAGGGGTTGGGGGCTCCGAGCAGTACTTC. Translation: CACRGVGGSEQYF.

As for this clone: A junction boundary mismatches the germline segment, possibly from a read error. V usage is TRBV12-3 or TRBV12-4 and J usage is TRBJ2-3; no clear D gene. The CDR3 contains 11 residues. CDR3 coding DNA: TGTGCCAGCGGTTTCGCAGATACGCAGTATTTT. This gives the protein CASGFADTQYF.

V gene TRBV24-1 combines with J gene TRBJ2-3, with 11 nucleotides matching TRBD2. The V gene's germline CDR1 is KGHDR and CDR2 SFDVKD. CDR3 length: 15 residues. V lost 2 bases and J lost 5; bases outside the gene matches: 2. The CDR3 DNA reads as TGTGCCACCAGTGATTCGGGGACTAGCGGAGATACGCAGTATTTT. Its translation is CATSDSGTSGDTQYF.